This paragraph reports one TCR beta chain. Sequenced by immunoSEQ multiplex PCR; TCRdb stores in-frame clones only, minus some. This table holds 70,000 to 80,000 clones, roughly 90% found once. The germline V gene has CDR1 SNHLY and CDR2 FYNNEI. The V segment lost 6 bases and the J segment 0 bases; nucleotides outside the gene matches: 0. This CDR3 is built from 14 residues. This entry is derived from a study of control samples from healthy donors and cancer patients. The clonotype was recovered from a woman between 45 and 65 years old in good health. The genes are TRBV2 and TRBJ2-2; 8 bases map to TRBD1. The sample was blood. The CDR3 sequence: CASRQGANTGELFF. The DNA for the CDR3 is TGTGCCAGCAGACAGGGGGCGAACACCGGGGAGCTGTTTTTT.